Listed here are 3 T cell receptor beta chains from one sample, sequenced in a study of blood T cell repertoires in COVID-19. The table came from immunoSEQ multiplex PCR; TCRdb's copy has only in-frame clones and leaves some out. The sample lists 150,000 to 190,000 clones, about four fifths seen once, with roughly 3.5% in the top ten. The sequenced material came from peripheral blood. The receptors were gathered from a woman aged 80 or older with acute or convalescent COVID-19.

V gene TRBV6-5 combines with J gene TRBJ1-2; no definite D call. The germline gives CDR1 MNHEY, CDR2 SVGAGI. The V end lost 4 bases, the J end lost 10 bases, and 19 bases lay between the germline ends. This CDR3 spans 14 amino acids. The CDR3 protein is CASSSPGVGNHYTF. In nucleotides, the CDR3 is TGTGCCAGCAGTTCCCCCGGGGTGGGGAATCACTACACCTTC.

The chain uses TRBV14 and TRBJ1-2, with D tentatively TRBD1 (6 bases). Trimming took off 3 bases at V and 1 base at J, with 12 bases between the two ends. The CDR3 consists of 15 residues. Germline CDR1 is SGHDN and CDR2 is FVKESK. In nucleotides, the CDR3 is TGTGCCAGCAGCCAGAGGACAGAGAATAACTATGGCTACACCTTC. This encodes CASSQRTENNYGYTF.

The sample holds one count of this clone. The rearrangement uses TRBV4-2 and TRBJ1-5, with D possibly being TRBD1 (6 bases). The V end was cut by 3 bases, the J end by 5 bases, with 20 bases between. The CDR3 totals 17 residues. The germline gives CDR1 LGHNA, CDR2 YNFKEQ. This CDR3 reads CASSQGGGSTRDQPQHF. CDR3 bases: TGTGCCAGCAGCCAGGGCGGGGGCTCCACGAGGGATCAGCCCCAGCATTTT.